The following is a T cell receptor beta chain sequence with its context. The CDR3 totals 17 residues. Per germline, CDR1 SGHRS and CDR2 YFSETQ. V trimming: 2 bases; J trimming: 4 bases; junction bases outside the gene matches: 11. This sample stems from a study of low-dose radiotherapy and immunotherapy resistance in tumors. At the level of the study: Patients received 300 mg of oral aspirin each day across four cycles, commencing on cycle 1 day 1.

TRAV- and TRBV-specific primers, spanning alpha and beta chains, primed first-strand cDNA. TCR amplification involved about 18 PCR cycles with a constant-region primer and V-primer adapter. TCRdb recomputed calls from the reads with MiXCR, one row per CDR3 protein. The sample gives about 9,000 distinct CDR3 sequences, roughly three quarters of which show up once; roughly 7.1% is in the top ten. Advanced solid tumors without tumor-infiltrating lymphocytes were required for inclusion. The sequence was collected from a human donor with advanced metastatic prostate, ovarian, gallbladder or colorectal cancer (not recorded which). This table probably holds off-target reads from a library built for another chain. The chain is built from TRBV5-1 and TRBJ2-1, with 8 bases fitting TRBD1. The CDR3 region is CASSLQPGQARYNEQFF. The CDR3 DNA sequence: TGCGCCAGCAGCTTACAACCGGGACAGGCGCGGTACAATGAGCAGTTCTTC.